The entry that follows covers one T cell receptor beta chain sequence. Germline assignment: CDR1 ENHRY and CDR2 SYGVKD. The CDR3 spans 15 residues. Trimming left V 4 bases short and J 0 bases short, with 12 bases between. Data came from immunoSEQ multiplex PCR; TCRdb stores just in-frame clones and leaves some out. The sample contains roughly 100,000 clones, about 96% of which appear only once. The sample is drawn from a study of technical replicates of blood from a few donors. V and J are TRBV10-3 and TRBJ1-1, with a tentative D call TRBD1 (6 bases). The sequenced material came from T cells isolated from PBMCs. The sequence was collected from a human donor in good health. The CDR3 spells CAISGRTDMNTEAFF. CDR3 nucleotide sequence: TGTGCCATCAGTGGTAGGACAGACATGAACACTGAAGCTTTCTTT.